This T cell receptor beta chain stems from a study of neurological immune-mediated disorders. Study-wide points: The multiple sclerosis repertoire cluster showed no association with any clinical or MRI feature. The authors stated that larger cohorts are needed. CDR3 amino acid sequences of expanded clones were not shared across subjects, a result suggesting private repertoires in all groups.

Input was more than 800,000 sorted T cells, either CD4+ or CD8+. Ten or more counts support this clonotype. What it recognizes is unknown. CDR3 length: 15 amino acids. Trimming stripped 3 bases from V and 6 bases from J, with 15 bases between. cDNA was made by 5'RACE with 10-nucleotide random UMIs. TCRdb processed the 5' RACE reads anew with MiXCR; each CDR3 protein has one entry. This table holds roughly 52,000 distinct CDR3 sequences, 3% to 4.5% found once. Sequencing input: CD4+ T cells from blood. The rearrangement links TRBV12-3 or TRBV12-4 to TRBJ1-5; D not certain. This receptor was taken from a woman in her 40s with multiple sclerosis. The CDR3 is CASSFGPRTGQPQHF. The DNA of the CDR3 is TGTGCCAGCAGTTTTGGCCCGAGGACGGGTCAGCCCCAGCATTTT.